The following is a T cell receptor (beta chain) sequence with its context. With random hexamers, reverse transcription was performed on roughly 0.5 to 1 ug of RNA. Across 54 Vbeta and 13 Jbeta, TCR beta CDR3 was amplified with immunoSEQ multiplex PCR. TCRdb re-analysed the immunoSEQ multiplex PCR reads in MiXCR, keeping a single row per CDR3 protein. Of 200,000 to 300,000 distinct CDR3 sequences in the sample, almost 97% were seen once. The TEMRA cells underwent FACS enrichment, while the CD8+ and CD4+ T cells underwent negative isolation. These data come from a study of CD8 T cells in Susac syndrome. Germline values: CDR1 DFQATT, CDR2 SNEGSKA (reference sequence). The V gene lost 5 bases and the J gene lost 7 bases, with 11 bases spanning the gap. The CDR3 is made up of 11 amino acids.

The J gene is TRBJ1-1, the V gene TRBV20-1; unclear D gene. The origin of this receptor is a human donor with Susac syndrome. The sequencing sample was made of CD4+ T cells from PBMCs. The CDR3 DNA is TGCAGTGCTCCCCGAATCGGTGAAGCTTTCTTT. This sequence encodes CSAPRIGEAFF.